The sequence of this T cell receptor beta chain was determined in a study of blood T cell repertoires in COVID-19. Study in general: Material from acute and convalescent COVID-19 was sourced from the United States, Italy and Spain. PBMCs, B-cell-depleted T cells, or T cells were the source of the cDNA or gDNA that made up the material.

Per the original methods: How many nucleated cells were present was estimated from reference gene primer amplification. Sequenced by immunoSEQ multiplex PCR; TCRdb stores in-frame clones only, minus some. The D gene and trimming were derived from the DNA, and the V and J assignments and clone size from that table. The sample consists of some 150,000 clones, 75% to 90% of them appearing once. Trimming took off 2 bases at V and 9 bases at J, with 5 bases between the two ends. The CDR3 extends over 12 amino acids. Germline CDR1 WNHNN, CDR2 SYGVQD (reference sequence). What was sequenced was peripheral blood. The receptor was derived from an elderly woman with acute or convalescent COVID-19. The J gene is TRBJ1-6, the V gene TRBV10-1, with no clear D. The CDR3 coding sequence is TGCGCCAGCAGTGAGGGGAGTTCACCCCTCCACTTT. Its translation: CASSEGSSPLHF.